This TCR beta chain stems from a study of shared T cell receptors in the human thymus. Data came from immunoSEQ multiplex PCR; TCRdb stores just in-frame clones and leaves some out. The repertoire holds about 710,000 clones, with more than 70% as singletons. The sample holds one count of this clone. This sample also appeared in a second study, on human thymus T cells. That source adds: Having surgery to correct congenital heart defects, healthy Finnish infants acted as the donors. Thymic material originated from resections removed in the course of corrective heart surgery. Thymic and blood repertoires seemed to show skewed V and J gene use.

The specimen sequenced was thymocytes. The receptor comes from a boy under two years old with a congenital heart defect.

The CDR3 DNA reads as TGTGCCAGTAGTATACAGTGGGGGACAGGGGAAGAAGCTAACTATGGCTACACCTTC. Translation gives CASSIQWGTGEEANYGYTF. The gene calls are TRBV19 and TRBJ1-2; 10 bases map to TRBD1. The CDR3 contains 19 residues. V lost 2 bases and J lost 0; bases outside the gene matches: 12. Germline CDR1 LNHDA, CDR2 SQIVND (reference sequence).